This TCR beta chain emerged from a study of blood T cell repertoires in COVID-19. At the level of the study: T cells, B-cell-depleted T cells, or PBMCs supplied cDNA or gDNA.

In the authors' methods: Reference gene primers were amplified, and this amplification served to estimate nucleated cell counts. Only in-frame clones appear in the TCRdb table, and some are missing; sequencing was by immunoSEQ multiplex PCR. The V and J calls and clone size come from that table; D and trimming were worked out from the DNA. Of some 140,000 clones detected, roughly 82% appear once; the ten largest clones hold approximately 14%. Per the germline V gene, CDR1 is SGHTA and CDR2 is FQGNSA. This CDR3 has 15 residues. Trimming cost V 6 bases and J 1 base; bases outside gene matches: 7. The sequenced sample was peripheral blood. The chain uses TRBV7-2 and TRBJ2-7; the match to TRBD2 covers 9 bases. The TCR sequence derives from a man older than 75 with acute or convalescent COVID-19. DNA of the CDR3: TGTGCCAGCAGTCCGAGCGGGGGGCGGTCCTACGAGCAGTACTTC. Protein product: CASSPSGGRSYEQYF.